This T cell receptor beta chain was captured by sequencing in a study of T cell repertoires in cytomegalovirus infection. For the study at large: The public TCR beta signatures pointed to both CMV infection and matching HLA type. Findings and caveats of the study: Adding up the frequency of public TCR beta families identified people who carried CMV plus the relevant HLA. Dominating the ex vivo response were HLA-C-restricted CMV-specific TCR beta clonotypes.

Points on this clonotype: Its antigen remains unknown.

V lost 8 bases, J lost 3 bases, and 16 bases lay in between. The CDR3 sequence is 13 residues long. Germline assignment: CDR1 SQVTM and CDR2 ANQGSEA. TCRdb reprocessed the reads via MiXCR and lists one record per CDR3 protein. The sample has around 450,000 distinct CDR3 sequences, 31% seen once. The sequenced sample was PBMCs. The chain carries TRBV29-1 and TRBJ1-2; D is undetermined. The receptor's source is a human donor in good health (CMV status not recorded). Some clones in this sample may be carry-over from other donors' samples. CDR3 nucleotide sequence: TGCAGCTTTCCCGGGGATTCCCACTATGGCTACACCTTC. This encodes CSFPGDSHYGYTF. Combining the CDR3 with reference TRBV29-1 and TRBJ1-2 gives the whole variable domain SAVISQKPSRDICQRGTSLTIQCQVDSQVTMMFWYRQQPGQSLTLIATANQGSEATYESGFVIDKFPISRPNLTFSTLTVSNMSPEDSSIYLCSFPGDSHYGYTFGSGTRLTVV.